These 6 T cell receptor beta chains share one sample of origin, sequenced in a study of T-cell memory formation after mild COVID-19. TCRdb itself ran the 5' RACE reads through MiXCR, one entry per CDR3 protein. The sample has over 350,000 distinct CDR3 sequences, about 17% seen once. Sequences were obtained from PBMCs or a T cell subset sorted from them (not recorded which). The source is a man aged 18-30 years who had mild COVID-19 (a few samples of this study predate the infection). Cell type and time point are not known.

This chain links TRBV29-1 with TRBJ2-3; D not resolved. The ends were cut back, 1 base at V and 2 bases at J, with 7 bases in the middle. Germline assignment: CDR1 SQVTM and CDR2 ANQGSEA. CDR3 length: 13 residues. This chain's CDR3 is CSVEGRHTDTQYF. The CDR3 nucleotides are TGCAGCGTTGAAGGACGACACACAGATACGCAGTATTTT.

Ten or more counts support this clonotype. The CDR3, as DNA: TGTGCCAGCAGTATTAACTGGGGTGAAAAACTGTTTTTT. It specifies CASSINWGEKLFF. This sequence joins TRBV7-8 and TRBJ1-4; the D is unclear. CDR1 and CDR2 (germline): SGHVS, FQNEAQ. With 6 bases removed from V and 7 bases from J, the gap between germline ends came to 12 bases. The CDR3 is 13 residues long.

This clonotype showed up many times. The CDR3 region is CASSSNDRKWTF. The CDR3 DNA reads as TGTGCCAGCAGTTCCAACGACAGGAAATGGACTTTC. The rearrangement uses TRBV6-5 and TRBJ2-6; D might be TRBD1 (6 bases). Between the trimmed V and J ends, which lost 4 bases and 18 bases, there was a span of 16 bases. This CDR3 has 12 amino acids. Germline assignment: CDR1 MNHEY and CDR2 SVGAGI.

CDR3 in DNA: TGTGCCAGCAGCTCCCCCAGGGACTCTGGGGCCAACGTCCTGACTTTC. Encoded protein: CASSSPRDSGANVLTF. J is TRBJ2-6 and V is TRBV7-9; D might be TRBD1 (5 bases). This CDR3 region has 16 residues. CDR1 is SEHNR and CDR2 is FQNEAQ in the germline V gene (reference sequence). Between the trimmed V and J ends, which lost 4 bases and 0 bases, there was a span of 10 bases.

This clonotype has just a few counts. The chain carries TRBV19 and TRBJ1-2; D is undetermined. V gave up 3 bases and J gave up 4 bases, with 15 bases separating them. The germline V gene encodes CDR1 LNHDA and CDR2 SQIVND (reference sequence). There are 15 residues in the CDR3. CDR3 residues: CASSMGPRNSYGYTF. CDR3 DNA: TGTGCCAGTAGTATGGGCCCCCGGAACTCCTATGGCTACACCTTC.

A few counts support this clonotype. The chain employs TRBV7-2 and TRBJ1-1, with a weak D call TRBD1 (6 bases). CDR3 length: 15 residues. CDR1 and CDR2 (germline): SGHTA, FQGNSA. V was shortened by 4 bases and J by 5 bases, with 17 bases between the two germline ends. CDR3 loop: CASSSQQGLGTEAFF. The DNA of the CDR3 is TGTGCCAGCAGCTCGCAACAGGGTTTAGGGACTGAAGCTTTCTTT.